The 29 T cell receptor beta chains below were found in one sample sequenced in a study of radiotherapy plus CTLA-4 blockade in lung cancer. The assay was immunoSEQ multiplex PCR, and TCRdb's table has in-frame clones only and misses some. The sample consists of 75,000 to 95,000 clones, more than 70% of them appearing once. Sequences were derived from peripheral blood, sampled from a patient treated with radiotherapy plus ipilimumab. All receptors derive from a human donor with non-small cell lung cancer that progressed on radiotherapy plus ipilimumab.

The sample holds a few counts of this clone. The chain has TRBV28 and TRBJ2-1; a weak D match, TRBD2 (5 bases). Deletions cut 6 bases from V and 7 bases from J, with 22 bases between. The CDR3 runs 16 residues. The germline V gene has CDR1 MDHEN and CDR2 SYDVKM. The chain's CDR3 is CASSLLTSWDRNEQFF. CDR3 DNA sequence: TGTGCCAGCAGCCTCCTTACTAGTTGGGATCGAAATGAGCAGTTCTTC.

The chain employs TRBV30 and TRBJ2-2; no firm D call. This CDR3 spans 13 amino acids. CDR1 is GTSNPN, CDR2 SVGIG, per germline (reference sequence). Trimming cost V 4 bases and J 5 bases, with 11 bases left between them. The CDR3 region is CAWTERSTGELFF. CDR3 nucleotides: TGTGCCTGGACCGAACGGAGTACCGGGGAGCTGTTTTTT.

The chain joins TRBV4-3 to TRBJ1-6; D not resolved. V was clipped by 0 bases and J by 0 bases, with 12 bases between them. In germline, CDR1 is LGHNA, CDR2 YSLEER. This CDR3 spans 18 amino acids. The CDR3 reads CASSQEVAQSSYNSPLHF. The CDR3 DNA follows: TGCGCCAGCAGCCAAGAGGTAGCCCAGAGCTCCTATAATTCACCCCTCCACTTT.

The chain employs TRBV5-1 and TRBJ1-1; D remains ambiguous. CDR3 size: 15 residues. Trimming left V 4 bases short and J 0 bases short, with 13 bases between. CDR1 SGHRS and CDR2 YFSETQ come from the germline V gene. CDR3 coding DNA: TGCGCCAGCAGCATCGCGGGATCGGTGAACACTGAAGCTTTCTTT. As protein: CASSIAGSVNTEAFF.

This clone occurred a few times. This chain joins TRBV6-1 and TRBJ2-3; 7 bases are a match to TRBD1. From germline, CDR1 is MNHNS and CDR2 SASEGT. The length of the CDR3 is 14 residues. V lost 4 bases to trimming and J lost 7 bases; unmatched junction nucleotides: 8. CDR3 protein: CASSGFQGVNTQYF. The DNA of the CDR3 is TGTGCCAGCAGTGGGTTTCAGGGGGTAAATACGCAGTATTTT.

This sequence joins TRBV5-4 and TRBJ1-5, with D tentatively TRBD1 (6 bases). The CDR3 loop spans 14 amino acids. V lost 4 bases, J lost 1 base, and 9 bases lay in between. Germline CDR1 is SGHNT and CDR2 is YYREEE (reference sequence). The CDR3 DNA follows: TGTGCCAGCAGCAGGGGGGGAAGCAATCAGCCCCAGCATTTT. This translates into CASSRGGSNQPQHF.

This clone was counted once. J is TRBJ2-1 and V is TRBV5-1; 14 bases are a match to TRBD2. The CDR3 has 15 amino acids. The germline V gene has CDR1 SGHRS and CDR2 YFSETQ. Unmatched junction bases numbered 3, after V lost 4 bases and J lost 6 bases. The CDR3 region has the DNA TGCGCCAGCAGCCTGGGACTAGCGGGAGTCAATGAGCAGTTCTTC. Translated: CASSLGLAGVNEQFF.

CDR3 loop: CASSLTPNTGELFF. The CDR3 bases are TGTGCCAGCAGCCTCACACCGAACACCGGGGAGCTGTTTTTT. The chain is built from TRBV7-7 and TRBJ2-2; D gene ambiguous. This CDR3 spans 14 amino acids. Looked up from germline, CDR1 is SSHAT and CDR2 is FNYEAQ (reference sequence). V shed 5 bases and J shed 0 bases, with 7 bases lying between them.

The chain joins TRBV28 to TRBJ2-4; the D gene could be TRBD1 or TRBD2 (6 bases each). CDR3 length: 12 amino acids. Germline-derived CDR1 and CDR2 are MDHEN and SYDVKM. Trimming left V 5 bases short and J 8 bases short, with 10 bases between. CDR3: CASSRGVDIQYF. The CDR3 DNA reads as TGTGCCAGCAGTAGGGGGGTGGACATTCAGTACTTC.

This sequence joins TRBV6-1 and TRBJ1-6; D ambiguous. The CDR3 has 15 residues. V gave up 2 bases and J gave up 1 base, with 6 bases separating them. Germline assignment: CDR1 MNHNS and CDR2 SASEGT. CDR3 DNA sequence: TGTGCCAGCAGTGAATCTATATCCTATAATTCACCCCTCCACTTT. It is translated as CASSESISYNSPLHF.

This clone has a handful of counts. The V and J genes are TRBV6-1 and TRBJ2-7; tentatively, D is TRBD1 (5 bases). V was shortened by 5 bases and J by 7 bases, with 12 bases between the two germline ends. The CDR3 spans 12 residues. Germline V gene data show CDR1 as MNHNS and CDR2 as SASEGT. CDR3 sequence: CASSPQGTEQYF. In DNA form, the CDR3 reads TGTGCCAGCAGTCCCCAGGGAACTGAGCAGTACTTC.

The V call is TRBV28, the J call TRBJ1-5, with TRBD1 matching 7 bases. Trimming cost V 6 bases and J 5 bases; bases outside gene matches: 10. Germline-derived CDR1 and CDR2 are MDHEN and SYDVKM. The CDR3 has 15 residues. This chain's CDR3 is CASRTMGQRYQPQHF. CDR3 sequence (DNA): TGTGCCAGCAGAACGATGGGACAGAGATATCAGCCCCAGCATTTT.

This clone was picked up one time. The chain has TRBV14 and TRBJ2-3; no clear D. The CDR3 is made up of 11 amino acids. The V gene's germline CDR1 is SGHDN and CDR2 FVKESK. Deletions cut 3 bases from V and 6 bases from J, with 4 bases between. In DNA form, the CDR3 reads TGTGCCAGCAGCCAGGGGGATACGCAGTATTTT. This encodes CASSQGDTQYF. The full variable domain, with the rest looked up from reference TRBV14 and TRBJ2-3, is EAGVTQFPSHSVIEKGQTVTLRCDPISGHDNLYWYRRVMGKEIKFLLHFVKESKQDESGMPNNRFLAERTGGTYSTLKVQPAELEDSGVYFCASSQGDTQYFGPGTRLTVL.

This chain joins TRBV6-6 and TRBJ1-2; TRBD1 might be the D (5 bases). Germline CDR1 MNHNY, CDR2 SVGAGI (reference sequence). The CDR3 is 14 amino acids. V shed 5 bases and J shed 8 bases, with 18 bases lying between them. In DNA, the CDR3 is TGTGCCAGCAGTCCTTCGGGACCGATATCCGGCTACACCTTC. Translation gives CASSPSGPISGYTF.

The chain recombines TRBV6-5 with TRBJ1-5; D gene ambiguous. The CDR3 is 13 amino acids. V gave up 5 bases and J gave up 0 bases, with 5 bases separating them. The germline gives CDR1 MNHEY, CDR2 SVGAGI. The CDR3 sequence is CASSTYSNQPQHF. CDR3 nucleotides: TGTGCCAGCAGTACGTATAGCAATCAGCCCCAGCATTTT.

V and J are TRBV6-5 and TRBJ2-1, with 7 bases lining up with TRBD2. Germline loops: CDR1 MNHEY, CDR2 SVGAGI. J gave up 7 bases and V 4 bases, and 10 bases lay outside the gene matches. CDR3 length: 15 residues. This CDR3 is CASSWTRNLGNEQFF. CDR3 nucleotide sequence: TGTGCCAGCAGTTGGACTAGGAATCTTGGGAATGAGCAGTTCTTC.

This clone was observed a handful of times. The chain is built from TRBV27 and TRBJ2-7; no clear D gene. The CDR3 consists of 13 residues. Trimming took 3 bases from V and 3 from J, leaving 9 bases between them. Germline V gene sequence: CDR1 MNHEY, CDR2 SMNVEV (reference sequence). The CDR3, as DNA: TGTGCCAGCAGTTTCCAGGCGAGCTACGAGCAGTACTTC. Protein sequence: CASSFQASYEQYF.

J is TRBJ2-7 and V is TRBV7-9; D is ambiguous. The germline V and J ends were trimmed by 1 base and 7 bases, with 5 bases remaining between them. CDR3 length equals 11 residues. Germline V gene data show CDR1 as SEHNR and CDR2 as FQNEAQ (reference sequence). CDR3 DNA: TGTGCCAGCAGCTTAGTATCTGAGCAGTACTTC. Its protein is CASSLVSEQYF. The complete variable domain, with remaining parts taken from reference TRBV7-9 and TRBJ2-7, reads DTGVSQNPRHKITKRGQNVTFRCDPISEHNRLYWYRQTLGQGPEFLTYFQNEAQLEKSRLLSDRFSAERPKGSFSTLEIQRTEQGDSAMYLCASSLVSEQYFGPGTRLTVT.

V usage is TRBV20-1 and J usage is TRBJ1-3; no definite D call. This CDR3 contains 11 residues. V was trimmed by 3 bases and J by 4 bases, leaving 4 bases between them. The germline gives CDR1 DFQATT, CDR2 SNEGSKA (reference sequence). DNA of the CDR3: TGCAGTGCTAGTGTGGGAAACACCATATATTTT. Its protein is CSASVGNTIYF.

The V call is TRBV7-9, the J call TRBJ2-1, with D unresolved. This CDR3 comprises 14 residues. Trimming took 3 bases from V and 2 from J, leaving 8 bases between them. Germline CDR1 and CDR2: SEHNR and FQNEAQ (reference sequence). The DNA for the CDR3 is TGTGCCAGCAGCTTTGGCCAGGCCTACAATGAGCAGTTCTTC. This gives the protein CASSFGQAYNEQFF.

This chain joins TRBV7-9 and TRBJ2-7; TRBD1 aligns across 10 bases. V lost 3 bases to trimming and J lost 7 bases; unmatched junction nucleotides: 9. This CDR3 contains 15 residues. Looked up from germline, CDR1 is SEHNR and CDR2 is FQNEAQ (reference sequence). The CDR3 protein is CASSFGTGALLEQYF. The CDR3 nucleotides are TGTGCCAGCAGCTTTGGGACAGGGGCCTTATTAGAGCAGTACTTC.

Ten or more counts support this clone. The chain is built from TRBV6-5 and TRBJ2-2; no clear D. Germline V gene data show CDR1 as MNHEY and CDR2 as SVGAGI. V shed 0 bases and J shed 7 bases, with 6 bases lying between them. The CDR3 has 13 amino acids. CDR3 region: CASSYSSVGELFF. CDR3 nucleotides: TGTGCCAGCAGTTACTCGAGCGTCGGGGAGCTGTTTTTT.

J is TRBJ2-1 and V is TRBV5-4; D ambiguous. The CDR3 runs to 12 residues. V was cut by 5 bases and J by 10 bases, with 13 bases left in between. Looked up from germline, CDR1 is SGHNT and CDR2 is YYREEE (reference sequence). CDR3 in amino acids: CASSHLALEQFF. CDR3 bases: TGTGCCAGCAGTCATCTGGCGTTGGAGCAGTTCTTC. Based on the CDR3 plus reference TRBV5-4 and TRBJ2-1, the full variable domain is ETGVTQSPTHLIKTRGQQVTLRCSSQSGHNTVSWYQQALGQGPQFIFQYYREEENGRGNFPPRFSGLQFPNYSSELNVNALELDDSALYLCASSHLALEQFFGPGTRLTVL.

DNA of the CDR3: TGTGCCAGCAGCGTACAGGGGCACTCCTACGAGCAGTACTTC. Protein: CASSVQGHSYEQYF. The rearrangement joins TRBV9 to TRBJ2-7; D may be TRBD1 (6 bases). The V and J ends lost 1 base and 0 bases respectively, with 8 bases between them. This CDR3 has 14 amino acids. Germline CDR1 and CDR2: SGDLS and YYNGEE.

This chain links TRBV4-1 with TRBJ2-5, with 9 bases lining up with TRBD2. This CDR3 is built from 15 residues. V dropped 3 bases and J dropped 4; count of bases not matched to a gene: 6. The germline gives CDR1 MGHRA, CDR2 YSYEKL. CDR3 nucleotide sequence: TGCGCCAGCAGCCAGGCGCTAGCGGGAAGAGAGACCCAGTACTTC. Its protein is CASSQALAGRETQYF.

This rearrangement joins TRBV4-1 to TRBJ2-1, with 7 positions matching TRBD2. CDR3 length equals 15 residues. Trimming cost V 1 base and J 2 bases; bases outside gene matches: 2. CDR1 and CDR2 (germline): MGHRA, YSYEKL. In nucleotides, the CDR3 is TGCGCCAGCAGCCAAGGCGGGAGCGCCTACAATGAGCAGTTCTTC. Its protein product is CASSQGGSAYNEQFF.

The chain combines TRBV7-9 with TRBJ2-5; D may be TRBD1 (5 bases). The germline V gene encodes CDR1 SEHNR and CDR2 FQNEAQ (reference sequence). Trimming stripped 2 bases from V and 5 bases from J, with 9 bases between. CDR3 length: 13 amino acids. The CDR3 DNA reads TGTGCCAGCAGCTTACGACAGTCGGAGACCCAGTACTTC. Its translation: CASSLRQSETQYF.

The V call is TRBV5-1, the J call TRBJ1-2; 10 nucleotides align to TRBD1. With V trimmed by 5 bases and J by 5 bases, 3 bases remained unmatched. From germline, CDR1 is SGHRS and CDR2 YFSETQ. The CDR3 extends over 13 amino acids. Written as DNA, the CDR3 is TGCGCCAGCAGTGGGACAGGGGTTTATGGCTACACCTTC. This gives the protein CASSGTGVYGYTF.

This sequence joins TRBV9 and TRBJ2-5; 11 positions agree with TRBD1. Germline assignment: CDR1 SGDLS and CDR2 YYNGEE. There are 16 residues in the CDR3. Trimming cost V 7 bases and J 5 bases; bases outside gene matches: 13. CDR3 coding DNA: TGTGCCAGCTCCCCTGGACAGGGGGCGACGGGGGAGACCCAGTACTTC. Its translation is CASSPGQGATGETQYF.